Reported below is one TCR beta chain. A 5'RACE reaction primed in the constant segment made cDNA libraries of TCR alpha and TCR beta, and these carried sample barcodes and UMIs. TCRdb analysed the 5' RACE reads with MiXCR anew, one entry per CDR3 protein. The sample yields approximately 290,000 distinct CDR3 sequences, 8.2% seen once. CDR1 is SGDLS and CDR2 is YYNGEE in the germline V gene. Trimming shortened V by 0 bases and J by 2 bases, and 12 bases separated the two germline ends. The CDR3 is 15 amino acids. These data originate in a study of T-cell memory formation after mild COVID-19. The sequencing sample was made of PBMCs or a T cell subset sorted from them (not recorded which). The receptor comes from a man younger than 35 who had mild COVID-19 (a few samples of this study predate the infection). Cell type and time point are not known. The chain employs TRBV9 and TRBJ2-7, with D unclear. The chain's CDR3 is CASSVAPGSAYEQYF. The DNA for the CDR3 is TGTGCCAGCAGCGTAGCTCCCGGGTCCGCCTACGAGCAGTACTTC.